Listed below are T cell receptor beta chains from one sample, sequenced in a study of blood T cell repertoires in COVID-19. Data came from immunoSEQ multiplex PCR; TCRdb stores just in-frame clones and leaves some out. Among 25,000 to 30,000 clones listed, about 86% were seen once. Source material: peripheral blood. All receptors derive from a man between 65 and 85 years old with acute or convalescent COVID-19. CDR3s include the opening cysteine and the closing phenylalanine or tryptophan. Each record gives: clone size, J gene, V gene, D gene, CDR3 protein, CDR3 DNA. The D gene is left open where the match is weak. A row's size may be missing; if present it is once, few, many or a size class.

- | TRBJ1-5 | TRBV6-1 | - | CASSEGRTTLSNQPQHF | TGTGCCAGCAGTGAAGGAAGGACAACCTTAAGCAATCAGCCCCAGCATTTT
- | TRBJ1-5 | TRBV6-5 | - | CASSYSLNQPQHF | TGTGCCAGCAGTTACTCCTTAAATCAGCCCCAGCATTTT
- | TRBJ2-1 | TRBV3-1/TRBV3-2 | TRBD2 | CASSRPTLGLAGASYNEQFF | TGTGCCAGCAGCCGTCCGACCCTCGGACTAGCGGGAGCCTCCTACAATGAGCAGTTCTTC
- | TRBJ1-4 | TRBV18 | - | CASSPDGAGEKLFF | TGTGCCAGCTCACCAGATGGGGCGGGAGAAAAACTGTTTTTT
- | TRBJ2-2 | TRBV4-3 | TRBD2 | CASSQDTGSGSPGELFF | TGCGCCAGCAGCCAAGACACAGGTAGCGGGTCACCCGGGGAGCTGTTTTTT
once | TRBJ2-1 | TRBV7-6 | - | CASSLRLYHEQFF | TGTGCCAGCAGCCTGAGGCTTTACCATGAGCAGTTCTTC
- | TRBJ2-3 | TRBV5-1 | - | CASSSSGLFTDTQYF | TGCGCCAGCAGCTCGAGCGGCCTCTTCACAGATACGCAGTATTTT
- | TRBJ2-3 | TRBV18 | TRBD2 | CASSETSGIGPDTQYF | TGTGCCAGCTCAGAAACTAGCGGGATCGGCCCAGATACGCAGTATTTT
- | TRBJ1-5 | TRBV5-4 | - | CASSVGGGGQPQHF | TGTGCCAGCAGCGTTGGTGGGGGCGGACAGCCCCAGCATTTT
- | TRBJ2-2 | TRBV9 | TRBD2 | CASSVGLAGAGELFF | TGTGCCAGCAGCGTAGGACTAGCGGGAGCCGGGGAGCTGTTTTTT
few | TRBJ1-1 | TRBV7-9 | - | CASSLSGEGEAFF | TGTGCCAGCAGCTTATCAGGGGAAGGGGAAGCTTTCTTT
- | TRBJ1-6 | TRBV7-8 | TRBD1 | CASTRTGRGSPLHF | TGTGCCAGCACAAGGACAGGTCGAGGTTCACCCCTCCACTTT
- | TRBJ1-1 | TRBV6-2/TRBV6-3 | TRBD1 | CASSYSIRRTGGTEAFF | TGTGCCAGCAGTTACTCGATCCGGCGGACAGGGGGAACTGAAGCTTTCTTT
few | TRBJ2-7 | TRBV7-6 | TRBD2 | CASSPQASGNYEQYF | TGTGCCAGCAGCCCCCAGGCTAGCGGTAACTACGAGCAGTACTTC
- | TRBJ2-2 | TRBV5-6 | TRBD1 | CASSGQGSTGELFF | TGTGCCAGCAGCGGACAGGGAAGCACCGGGGAGCTGTTTTTT
- | TRBJ1-5 | TRBV9 | TRBD1 | CASSVGTGDGNQPQHF | TGTGCCAGCAGCGTAGGGACAGGGGATGGCAATCAGCCCCAGCATTTT
- | TRBJ2-3 | TRBV6-1 | TRBD2 | CASSGSTSGSSDTQYF | TGTGCCAGCAGTGGCTCGACTAGCGGGAGTTCAGATACGCAGTATTTT
- | TRBJ1-1 | TRBV7-9 | - | CASSLGKGGDTEAFF | TGTGCCAGCAGCTTAGGAAAAGGGGGAGACACTGAAGCTTTCTTT
- | TRBJ2-1 | TRBV19 | - | CATKSGEGFF | TGTGCCACAAAATCAGGGGAGGGGTTCTTC
- | TRBJ2-3 | TRBV4-3 | - | CASSQENGDTQYF | TGCGCCAGCAGCCAAGAAAACGGGGATACGCAGTATTTT